The rows below give T cell receptor beta chains drawn from one sample of a study of a mutant IDH1 vaccine in newly diagnosed glioma. Profiled with immunoSEQ multiplex PCR; TCRdb holds only in-frame clones, not every one. The sample lists over 75,000 clones, around 80% occurring once. The sample consisted of PBMCs, taken from a glioma patient treated with radiotherapy, temozolomide or both. These receptors were taken from a middle-aged man with glioma. Both conserved end residues are part of each CDR3. The order of the fields is clone size, D gene, V gene, J gene, CDR3 DNA, CDR3 protein. The D gene is left open where the match is weak. Size is stated for part of the rows, as once, few or many counts, or as a class when the clone is expanded.

>.|TRBD1|TRBV19|TRBJ1-2
TGTGCCAGTACCGAGACAGGGACCCATGGCTACACCTTC
CASTETGTHGYTF
>.|.|TRBV13|TRBJ2-7
TGTGCCAGCAGCTTAGGACTTATGAGCTCCTACGAGCAGTACTTC
CASSLGLMSSYEQYF
>.|.|TRBV27|TRBJ1-1
TGTGCCAGCAGTAATCTGTCGGGGGAGGGCACTGAAGCTTTCTTT
CASSNLSGEGTEAFF
>.|.|TRBV30|TRBJ2-3
TGTGCCTGGAGTCGGGGCGGGAGCACAGATACGCAGTATTTT
CAWSRGGSTDTQYF
>.|TRBD1|TRBV30|TRBJ1-4
TGTGCCTGGAGTAAACCGGGACAGGGTGGTGAAAAACTGTTTTTT
CAWSKPGQGGEKLFF
>.|.|TRBV29-1|TRBJ2-3
TGCAGCCAAAAGAGTACAGATACGCAGTATTTT
CSQKSTDTQYF
>.|.|TRBV7-2|TRBJ2-1
TGTGCCAGCAGCTTAGCGACAACTAGCCGGAATGAGCAGTTCTTC
CASSLATTSRNEQFF
>.|TRBD2|TRBV7-2|TRBJ2-3
TGTGCCAGCAGCTTAGATCAGCGGGGGACTGCAGATACGCAGTATTTT
CASSLDQRGTADTQYF
>.|.|TRBV5-1|TRBJ2-5
TGCGCCAGCAGCGTACAAGGAGGGTTTTATGAGCAGTACTTC
CASSVQGGFYEQYF
>once|.|TRBV6-5|TRBJ2-1
TGTGCCAGCGGCCAGTTGGGATCCTCCTACAATGAGCAGTTCTTC
CASGQLGSSYNEQFF
>.|.|TRBV6-5|TRBJ1-1
TGTGCCAGCAGTTCCTCAAAGGGGTGGAGCACTGAAGCTTTCTTT
CASSSSKGWSTEAFF
>many|.|TRBV6-6|TRBJ2-7
TGTGCCAGCAGTTACGGACCGAGAAGCTCCTACGAGCAGTACTTC
CASSYGPRSSYEQYF
>once|TRBD2|TRBV10-3|TRBJ2-6
TGTGCCTCGGGGGGGACTAGCGGGAGAGGCGCTGGGGCCAACGTCCTGACTTTC
CASGGTSGRGAGANVLTF
>once|.|TRBV7-8|TRBJ2-2
TGTGCCAGCAGCTACATTGGCGGGGAGCTGTTTTTT
CASSYIGGELFF
>.|.|TRBV27|TRBJ2-3
TGTGCCAGCAGCCCCTCGAGGGGCCCCTATACGCAGTATTTT
CASSPSRGPYTQYF
>.|TRBD1|TRBV18|TRBJ1-2
TGTGCCAGCTCACCACAGGGGACAGGGAATGGCTACACCTTC
CASSPQGTGNGYTF
>once|TRBD1|TRBV7-2|TRBJ2-3
TGTGCCAGCAAAGACAGGGGTAACACAGATACGCAGTATTTT
CASKDRGNTDTQYF
>.|TRBD2|TRBV7-6|TRBJ2-7
TGTGCCAGCAGCTTAGGGACTAGCGTAGTCTACGAGCAGTACTTC
CASSLGTSVVYEQYF
>once|TRBD1|TRBV18|TRBJ2-7
TGTGCCAGCTCACGAGACAGGGGAGACGAGCAGTACTTC
CASSRDRGDEQYF
>.|TRBD1|TRBV6-5|TRBJ1-1
TGTGCCAGCACGGACAGGGGGCTGGGGACTGAAGCTTTCTTT
CASTDRGLGTEAFF
>.|.|TRBV19|TRBJ1-4
TGTGCCAGTAGTATTGGGGGACTGGGTAGTGAAAAACTGTTTTTT
CASSIGGLGSEKLFF
>few|TRBD2|TRBV9|TRBJ2-1
TGTGCCAGCAGCGTAGGTCCAGCGGGGCTAATACTTAGCTCCTACAATGAGCAGTTCTTC
CASSVGPAGLILSSYNEQFF
>few|TRBD2|TRBV19|TRBJ2-1
TGTGCCACCGGGACTATACCCTACAATGAGCAGTTCTTC
CATGTIPYNEQFF
>.|TRBD2|TRBV5-1|TRBJ2-1
TGCGCCAGCAGCTTTCCTAGCGGGGGCTACAATGAGCAGTTCTTC
CASSFPSGGYNEQFF
>.|.|TRBV19|TRBJ1-5
TGTGCCAGTAGTATCCCGAATCAGCCCCAGCATTTT
CASSIPNQPQHF
>.|.|TRBV5-1|TRBJ2-5
TGCGCCAGCAGCTTGGAGCCCCAAGAGACCCAGTACTTC
CASSLEPQETQYF
>.|.|TRBV19|TRBJ1-5
TGTGCCAGTAGTATAGGGGCAGGTTTCCAGCATTTT
CASSIGAGFQHF
>.|.|TRBV7-3|TRBJ2-3
TGTGCCAGCAGCTTAGTGAGAGCTGGAGATACGCAGTATTTT
CASSLVRAGDTQYF
>.|TRBD2|TRBV19|TRBJ2-7
TGTGCCAGTAGCACCCCGTCCACTAGCGGGCACGAGCAGTACTTC
CASSTPSTSGHEQYF
>once|.|TRBV7-9|TRBJ2-3
TGTGCCAGCAGCGCTCATCGGGTCGGCGTACACTCTAGCACAGATACGCAGTATTTT
CASSAHRVGVHSSTDTQYF
>.|.|TRBV27|TRBJ2-1
TGTGCCAGCAGCCCCCTAGCGCACGCTAGCTCCTACAATGAGCAGTTCTTC
CASSPLAHASSYNEQFF
>few|TRBD1|TRBV5-6|TRBJ2-7
TGTGCCAGCAGCCACGGACAGGGGGGGTCCTACGAGCAGTACTTC
CASSHGQGGSYEQYF
>.|.|TRBV5-5|TRBJ2-7
TGTGCCAGCAGCTCCTCCGTGGGGAACTCCTACGAGCAGTACTTC
CASSSSVGNSYEQYF
>many|.|TRBV18|TRBJ1-2
TGTGCCAGCTCACCGGGAGGGGTCGGCTACACCTTC
CASSPGGVGYTF
>.|TRBD1|TRBV25-1|TRBJ1-3
TGTGCCAGCAGTGAGGGGGGACAGGTCAACTCTGGAAACACCATATATTTT
CASSEGGQVNSGNTIYF
>.|TRBD2|TRBV18|TRBJ2-7
TGTGCCAGCTCCCCCGGGACTAGCGGGAGCCGTTCCTACGAGCAGTACTTC
CASSPGTSGSRSYEQYF